Below are 2 T cell receptor beta chains sequenced from a single sample in a study of cytomegalovirus exposure and HLA in healthy donors. Some clones are missing from TCRdb's copy, which holds only in-frame ones; the method was immunoSEQ multiplex PCR. Here the sample spans approximately 90,000 clones, 90% to 95% being singletons. Sequenced input: PBMCs. Receptor source: a woman between 25 and 40 years old in good health and CMV-seropositive.

This rearrangement joins TRBV20-1 to TRBJ2-7; D might be TRBD2 (5 bases). Germline lookup yields CDR1 DFQATT and CDR2 SNEGSKA (reference sequence). V lost 5 bases, J lost 11 bases, and 16 bases lay in between. The CDR3 consists of 11 residues. CDR3 bases: TGCAGTGCTCTCGACTTCGGGGTTGAGTACTTC. Protein sequence: CSALDFGVEYF.

The genes are TRBV5-6 and TRBJ2-5; D may be TRBD2 (7 bases). The CDR3 sequence is 16 residues long. The V gene lost 0 bases and the J gene lost 1 base, with 13 bases spanning the gap. CDR1 is SGHDT, CDR2 YYEEEE, per germline. CDR3 residues: CASSLGRGQRQETQYF. Here the CDR3 DNA reads TGTGCCAGCAGCTTGGGGCGGGGGCAACGCCAAGAGACCCAGTACTTC.